These 27 T cell receptor beta chains share one sample of origin, sequenced in a study of blood T cell repertoires in COVID-19. Clones were sequenced by immunoSEQ multiplex PCR, and TCRdb holds only the in-frame ones, with some missing. The table lists roughly 100,000 clones, approximately 72% of them singletons. Sequencing used peripheral blood. The receptor source for this set is an older woman with acute or convalescent COVID-19.

The chain employs TRBV7-9 and TRBJ1-1; 8 bases match TRBD1. The junction had 7 bases not matched to a gene; V was cut back by 4 bases and J by 6 bases. Germline V gene lookup returns CDR1 SEHNR and CDR2 FQNEAQ (reference sequence). The CDR3 has 14 residues. CDR3 in amino acids: CASSYPRGLAEAFF. In DNA form, the CDR3 reads TGTGCCAGCAGCTACCCCAGGGGGCTCGCTGAAGCTTTCTTT.

This clone was detected only a few times. CDR3 protein: CASSLMLGRVYEQYF. In nucleotides, the CDR3 is TGTGCCAGCAGCTTAATGCTTGGCAGGGTATACGAGCAGTACTTC. This chain links TRBV7-9 with TRBJ2-7; tentatively, D is TRBD1 (5 bases). The V gene lost 2 bases and the J gene lost 4 bases, with 15 bases spanning the gap. The CDR3 runs to 15 residues. Germline V gene data show CDR1 as SEHNR and CDR2 as FQNEAQ (reference sequence).

The genes are TRBV6-5 and TRBJ2-3; D is perhaps TRBD1 (6 bases). Germline loops: CDR1 MNHEY, CDR2 SVGAGI. The CDR3 totals 14 residues. Trimming took off 5 bases at V and 2 bases at J, with 11 bases between the two ends. CDR3 nucleotides: TGTGCCAGCAGTAAGGACAGCAACACAGATACGCAGTATTTT. The encoded protein is CASSKDSNTDTQYF.

This clone was seen a few times. J is TRBJ2-1 and V is TRBV6-5, with 13 bases fitting TRBD2. The length of the CDR3 is 16 residues. J was trimmed by 12 bases and V by 4 bases; bases with no gene match: 12. The germline gives CDR1 MNHEY, CDR2 SVGAGI. The CDR3 DNA reads as TGTGCCAGCAGTTCCCCTCGGACTAGCGGGGGTAGGGGGCAGTTCTTC. Its protein product is CASSSPRTSGGRGQFF.

This sequence joins TRBV30 and TRBJ1-5; 11 bases line up with TRBD1. Losses at the gene ends were 4 bases for V and 7 bases for J; bases not matched to a gene: 6. This CDR3 is 14 amino acids long. Germline V gene data show CDR1 as GTSNPN and CDR2 as SVGIG (reference sequence). The CDR3 is CAWTGTGGRQPQHF. The CDR3 DNA sequence: TGTGCCTGGACCGGGACAGGGGGACGCCAGCCCCAGCATTTT.

This clone has more than one count but fewer than ten. J is TRBJ2-7 and V is TRBV29-1; 10 bases are shared with TRBD2. The germline V gene has CDR1 SQVTM and CDR2 ANQGSEA. With V trimmed by 5 bases and J by 0 bases, 7 bases remained unmatched. The CDR3 has 15 residues. The CDR3, as DNA: TGCAGCGTTCTTAGACTAGCGGGTGTCTCCTACGAGCAGTACTTC. It codes for CSVLRLAGVSYEQYF.

The J gene is TRBJ2-7, the V gene TRBV5-4; 7 positions agree with TRBD1. The J segment lost 2 bases and the V segment lost 0 bases, leaving 5 bases of the junction unmatched. The CDR3 is 15 amino acids. CDR1 is SGHNT, CDR2 YYREEE, per germline (reference sequence). CDR3 residues: CASSLATGLTYEQYF. The CDR3 DNA reads as TGTGCCAGCAGCTTGGCGACAGGGCTTACCTACGAGCAGTACTTC.

This clone has only a few counts. The gene calls are TRBV5-1 and TRBJ1-1; the D gene is possibly TRBD1 (5 bases). The CDR3 covers 13 residues. Germline V gene lookup returns CDR1 SGHRS and CDR2 YFSETQ. Trimming left V 2 bases short and J 7 bases short, with 12 bases between. The CDR3 sequence is CASSLTGLLEAFF. The CDR3 region has the DNA TGCGCCAGCAGCTTAACAGGCCTTCTTGAAGCTTTCTTT.

The genes are TRBV6-5 and TRBJ2-7, with 7 bases matching TRBD2. V was pared by 6 bases and J by 2 bases, with 7 bases of the junction left unmatched. The CDR3 extends over 14 amino acids. Germline V CDR1 and CDR2: MNHEY, SVGAGI. As DNA, the CDR3 is TGTGCCAGCAGCCGTCTAGCGGTGGCCTACGAGCAGTACTTC. It specifies CASSRLAVAYEQYF.

V and J are TRBV6-5 and TRBJ1-6; 7 nucleotides line up with TRBD1. Germline loops: CDR1 MNHEY, CDR2 SVGAGI. V trimming: 6 bases; J trimming: 7 bases; junction bases outside the gene matches: 6. The CDR3 contains 14 residues. Written as DNA, the CDR3 is TGTGCCAGCAGGAGACAGGGCGGCAATTCACCCCTCCACTTT. This sequence encodes CASRRQGGNSPLHF.

The rearrangement joins TRBV28 to TRBJ2-7; 10 positions agree with TRBD1. Germline trimming cut 0 bases from V and 1 base from J; bases unmatched to any gene: 0. Germline values: CDR1 MDHEN, CDR2 SYDVKM. The CDR3 extends over 15 amino acids. CDR3 loop: CASSLWGQGSYEQYF. CDR3 coding DNA: TGTGCCAGCAGTTTATGGGGACAGGGGTCCTACGAGCAGTACTTC. The whole variable domain, filled in from reference TRBV28 and TRBJ2-7, reads DVKVTQSSRYLVKRTGEKVFLECVQDMDHENMFWYRQDPGLGLRLIYFSYDVKMKEKGDIPEGYSVSREKKERFSLILESASTNQTSMYLCASSLWGQGSYEQYFGPGTRLTVT.

This clone showed up many times. The V gene is TRBV7-2, the J gene TRBJ1-5; no clear D gene. Germline V gene lookup returns CDR1 SGHTA and CDR2 FQGNSA. Deletions cut 3 bases from V and 11 bases from J, with 17 bases between. The CDR3 spans 14 residues. CDR3 coding DNA: TGTGCCAGCAGCTTTAGCGGGGTAACAGTGGCCCAGCATTTT. Protein product: CASSFSGVTVAQHF.

The chain links TRBV5-1 to TRBJ2-5; 7 nucleotides match TRBD1. The CDR3 runs 16 residues. Germline V lookup: CDR1 SGHRS, CDR2 YFSETQ. Unmatched junction bases numbered 9, after V lost 0 bases and J lost 4 bases. CDR3 DNA: TGCGCCAGCAGCTTGGGGCCAGGGGGTTGGGTAGAGACCCAGTACTTC. Its protein product is CASSLGPGGWVETQYF.

The chain links TRBV19 to TRBJ2-1, with 7 bases matching TRBD1. Trimming removed 4 bases from V and 0 bases from J; junction bases left unmatched: 6. Germline V gives CDR1 LNHDA, CDR2 SQIVND (reference sequence). CDR3 length: 16 residues. CDR3 DNA sequence: TGTGCCAGTAGTACAAATTACAGGGGCTCCTACAATGAGCAGTTCTTC. Its translation: CASSTNYRGSYNEQFF. The full variable domain, rest sourced from reference TRBV19 and TRBJ2-1, is DGGITQSPKYLFRKEGQNVTLSCEQNLNHDAMYWYRQDPGQGLRLIYYSQIVNDFQKGDIAEGYSVSREKKESFPLTVTSAQKNPTAFYLCASSTNYRGSYNEQFFGPGTRLTVL.

The chain couples TRBV15 to TRBJ1-2; tentatively, D is TRBD1 (6 bases). Germline V gives CDR1 LNHNV, CDR2 YYDKDF (reference sequence). The CDR3 runs 13 residues. Trimming removed 4 bases at V and 4 bases at J, with 10 bases between. The CDR3 is CATSTRGGYGYTF. CDR3 coding DNA: TGTGCCACCAGCACCCGAGGGGGCTATGGCTACACCTTC.

The chain combines TRBV2 with TRBJ1-6; no definite D call. CDR1 is SNHLY, CDR2 FYNNEI, per germline. V was cut by 5 bases and J by 7 bases, with 18 bases left in between. This CDR3 spans 16 amino acids. This chain's CDR3 is CASSPEATGVNSPLHF. CDR3 nucleotides: TGTGCCAGCAGTCCCGAGGCGACCGGTGTCAATTCACCCCTCCACTTT.

The chain combines TRBV10-1 with TRBJ1-6, with TRBD1 matching over 7 bases. Germline CDR1 is WNHNN and CDR2 is SYGVQD (reference sequence). The ends lost 4 bases at V and 9 bases at J; junction bases unmatched: 0. The CDR3 is 12 residues long. The CDR3 DNA follows: TGCGCCAGCAGTGGGACAGGTTCACCCCTCCACTTT. It is translated as CASSGTGSPLHF.

This clone showed up just a few times. The rearrangement joins TRBV27 to TRBJ2-7; weak D call: TRBD2 (6 bases). Trimming shortened V by 0 bases and J by 4 bases, and 10 bases separated the two germline ends. The CDR3 is 14 residues long. Germline V gene sequence: CDR1 MNHEY, CDR2 SMNVEV (reference sequence). The CDR3 loop reads CASSLSAGRYEQYF. CDR3 nucleotide sequence: TGTGCCAGCAGTTTATCGGCAGGGAGGTACGAGCAGTACTTC.

The rearrangement uses TRBV10-3 and TRBJ1-2, with TRBD1 identical over 8 bases. J gave up 1 base and V 3 bases, and 1 base lay outside the gene matches. Germline assignment: CDR1 ENHRY and CDR2 SYGVKD. CDR3 size: 14 residues. The CDR3 sequence: CAISEQGDNYGYTF. CDR3 in DNA: TGTGCCATCAGTGAACAGGGGGATAACTATGGCTACACCTTC.

This chain connects TRBV18 to TRBJ1-6; perhaps TRBD1 as D (6 bases). Trimming took off 0 bases at V and 10 bases at J, with 16 bases between the two ends. This CDR3 comprises 16 residues. From germline, CDR1 is KGHSH and CDR2 LQKENI. As DNA, the CDR3 is TGTGCCAGCTCACCACCGGTCACAGGGATCGGGTCACCCCTCCACTTT. Encoded protein: CASSPPVTGIGSPLHF. The full variable domain, its missing parts supplied by reference TRBV18 and TRBJ1-6, is NAGVMQNPRHLVRRRGQEARLRCSPMKGHSHVYWYRQLPEEGLKFMVYLQKENIIDESGMPKERFSAEFPKEGPSILRIQQVVRGDSAAYFCASSPPVTGIGSPLHFGNGTRLTVT.

This clone is a singleton in its sample. The CDR3 here is CATSSTGGYFEQYF. The CDR3, as DNA: TGTGCCACCAGCAGTACAGGTGGTTACTTCGAGCAGTACTTC. V gene TRBV15 combines with J gene TRBJ2-7, with a possible D match to TRBD1 (5 bases). Germline V gives CDR1 LNHNV, CDR2 YYDKDF (reference sequence). The CDR3 spans 14 residues. V was cut by 3 bases and J by 6 bases, with 15 bases left in between.

The rearrangement joins TRBV15 to TRBJ2-5, with D perhaps TRBD2 (5 bases). Per germline, CDR1 LNHNV and CDR2 YYDKDF (reference sequence). The CDR3 spans 13 residues. Trimming left V 4 bases short and J 2 bases short, with 8 bases between. CDR3 amino acids: CATSTGRQETQYF. The CDR3 DNA follows: TGTGCCACCAGCACTGGGAGACAAGAGACCCAGTACTTC.

The chain is built from TRBV9 and TRBJ2-7; tentative D call: TRBD1 (5 bases). This CDR3 contains 16 residues. In germline, CDR1 is SGDLS, CDR2 YYNGEE. The V end lost 4 bases, the J end lost 5 bases, and 22 bases lay between the germline ends. In DNA form, the CDR3 reads TGTGCCAGCAGCTTCTCGGCAGTCCTCCAAGGGGACGAGCAGTACTTC. Translation: CASSFSAVLQGDEQYF.

The chain is built from TRBV11-3 and TRBJ2-1; 10 bases are shared with TRBD2. Germline V gene sequence: CDR1 SGHNT, CDR2 YENEEA. This CDR3 comprises 13 residues. Trimming at V came to 2 bases and at J to 13 bases, leaving 5 bases not matched to a gene. CDR3 sequence: CASSLISGGPQFF. The DNA for the CDR3 is TGTGCCAGCAGCTTAATTAGCGGGGGGCCCCAGTTCTTC.

DNA of the CDR3: TGTGCCAGCAGTGAATTGCAGGGCATGTACTACGAGCAGTACTTC. It encodes CASSELQGMYYEQYF. The rearrangement uses TRBV25-1 and TRBJ2-7; TRBD1 is a possible D gene (5 bases). Trimming took off 1 base at V and 3 bases at J, with 13 bases between the two ends. Germline lookup yields CDR1 MGHDK and CDR2 SYGVNS. This CDR3 spans 15 amino acids.

The gene calls are TRBV10-1 and TRBJ2-7; no clear D gene. CDR3 length equals 13 residues. CDR1 is WNHNN and CDR2 is SYGVQD in the germline V gene (reference sequence). V was pared by 1 base and J by 6 bases, with 10 bases between. The CDR3 reads CASSEYLAGEQYF. The CDR3 coding sequence is TGCGCCAGCAGTGAGTATCTCGCAGGCGAGCAGTACTTC.

This clone was found once. The V call is TRBV21-1, the J call TRBJ2-3; the table names TRBD1, a call not compared with the DNA. TRBV21-1 is an annotated pseudogene. The CDR3 contains 15 residues. CDR3 nucleotides: TGTGCCAGCGCGGGCGAACAGGGGGTCACAGATACGCAGTATTTT. Translated: CASAGEQGVTDTQYF.